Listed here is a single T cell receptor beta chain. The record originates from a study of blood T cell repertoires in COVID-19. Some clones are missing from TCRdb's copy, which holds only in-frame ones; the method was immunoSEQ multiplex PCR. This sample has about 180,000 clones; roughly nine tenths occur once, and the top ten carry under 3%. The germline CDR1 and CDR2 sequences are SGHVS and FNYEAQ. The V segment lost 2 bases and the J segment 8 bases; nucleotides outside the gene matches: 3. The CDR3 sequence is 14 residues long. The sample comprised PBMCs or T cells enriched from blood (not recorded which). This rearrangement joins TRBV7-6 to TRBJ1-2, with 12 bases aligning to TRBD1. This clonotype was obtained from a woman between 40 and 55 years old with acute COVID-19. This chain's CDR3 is CASSLFGTGGGYTF. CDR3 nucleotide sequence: TGTGCCAGCAGCTTATTCGGGACAGGGGGCGGCTACACCTTC.